The 11 T cell receptor beta chains below come from one sample, sequenced in a study of blood T cell repertoires in COVID-19. The repertoire was sequenced with immunoSEQ multiplex PCR; TCRdb's copy has only in-frame clones and lacks some. The sample consists of around 72,000 clones, approximately 85% of them appearing once. The sequencing input was peripheral blood. These receptors originate from a man aged 50 or older with acute or convalescent COVID-19.

The chain joins TRBV19 to TRBJ1-2; 7 bases line up with TRBD1. In germline, CDR1 is LNHDA, CDR2 SQIVND (reference sequence). The J segment lost 0 bases and the V segment lost 1 base, leaving 2 bases of the junction unmatched. This CDR3 contains 15 residues. CDR3 nucleotides: TGTGCCAGTAGTATAGCGGGACAGACTAACTATGGCTACACCTTC. Amino acid sequence: CASSIAGQTNYGYTF. Supplemented by reference TRBV19 and TRBJ1-2, the full variable domain reads DGGITQSPKYLFRKEGQNVTLSCEQNLNHDAMYWYRQDPGQGLRLIYYSQIVNDFQKGDIAEGYSVSREKKESFPLTVTSAQKNPTAFYLCASSIAGQTNYGYTFGSGTRLTVV.

The chain couples TRBV27 to TRBJ2-7; D might be TRBD1 (6 bases). The CDR3 totals 14 residues. V was clipped by 2 bases and J by 4 bases, with 12 bases between them. Germline CDR1 MNHEY, CDR2 SMNVEV (reference sequence). The CDR3 DNA reads as TGTGCCAGCAGTTTAAGGGGGACAAAATACGAGCAGTACTTC. It is translated as CASSLRGTKYEQYF.

The rearrangement links TRBV2 to TRBJ2-1; no definite D call. The germline V gene encodes CDR1 SNHLY and CDR2 FYNNEI. The CDR3 totals 10 residues. Trimming left V 8 bases short and J 6 bases short, with 5 bases between. In DNA, the CDR3 is TGTGCCAGCGTCGGCAATGAGCAGTTCTTC. Protein: CASVGNEQFF.

The chain combines TRBV18 with TRBJ2-5; D not resolved. V lost 1 base and J 5 bases, leaving 8 bases between the germline ends. Germline V gene data show CDR1 as KGHSH and CDR2 as LQKENI. The CDR3 runs to 13 residues. The CDR3 loop reads CASSPRNGETQYF. CDR3 nucleotide sequence: TGTGCCAGCTCACCACGGAACGGGGAGACCCAGTACTTC.

The V and J genes are TRBV9 and TRBJ2-3, with a weak D call TRBD1 (5 bases). The CDR3 is 16 amino acids. Germline values: CDR1 SGDLS, CDR2 YYNGEE. Trimming took 1 base from V and 5 from J, leaving 17 bases between them. CDR3 sequence: CASSVSWGLVGDTQYF. The CDR3 bases are TGTGCCAGCAGCGTATCGTGGGGCCTGGTGGGAGATACGCAGTATTTT. Combining the CDR3 with reference TRBV9 and TRBJ2-3 gives the whole variable domain DSGVTQTPKHLITATGQRVTLRCSPRSGDLSVYWYQQSLDQGLQFLIQYYNGEERAKGNILERFSAQQFPDLHSELNLSSLELGDSALYFCASSVSWGLVGDTQYFGPGTRLTVL.

The V gene is TRBV19, the J gene TRBJ1-2, with D perhaps TRBD1 (5 bases). The ends were cut back, 6 bases at V and 4 bases at J, with 21 bases in the middle. CDR1 and CDR2 from the germline V gene are LNHDA and SQIVND (reference sequence). The CDR3 is made up of 16 amino acids. CDR3 in amino acids: CASSNGAAARAYGYTF. CDR3 coding DNA: TGTGCCAGTAGCAATGGGGCCGCCGCCCGTGCCTATGGCTACACCTTC.

This clone is a singleton in its sample. The V and J genes are TRBV6-5 and TRBJ1-2; perhaps TRBD1 as D (5 bases). The ends were cut back, 6 bases at V and 2 bases at J, with 16 bases in the middle. The V gene's germline CDR1 is MNHEY and CDR2 SVGAGI. The CDR3 consists of 15 residues. CDR3 bases: TGTGCCAGCAGCCTTGAAGCGGGGCAGAACTATGGCTACACCTTC. Its translation: CASSLEAGQNYGYTF.

This rearrangement joins TRBV9 to TRBJ2-3; 9 bases are a match to TRBD2. Germline V gives CDR1 SGDLS, CDR2 YYNGEE. This CDR3 region has 15 residues. Trimming removed 0 bases from V and 5 bases from J; junction bases left unmatched: 4. CDR3: CASSVGGGVVDTQYF. The CDR3 DNA reads as TGTGCCAGCAGCGTAGGCGGGGGGGTTGTAGATACGCAGTATTTT.

The chain recombines TRBV2 with TRBJ1-5; 7 bases agree with TRBD1. This CDR3 region has 15 residues. Germline lookup yields CDR1 SNHLY and CDR2 FYNNEI. V shed 5 bases, J shed 2 bases, and the junction held 6 bases outside the gene matches. The CDR3 region is CASSPDRVGNQPQHF. CDR3 DNA sequence: TGTGCCAGCAGTCCCGACAGGGTCGGCAATCAGCCCCAGCATTTT.

The CDR3 DNA sequence: TGTGCCATCAGTGGGGGGACAGGGAGCTCCTACGAGCAGTACTTC. Its protein product is CAISGGTGSSYEQYF. The chain links TRBV10-3 to TRBJ2-7; 9 nucleotides match TRBD1. Trimming cost V 4 bases and J 0 bases; bases outside gene matches: 4. The CDR3 totals 15 residues. The germline CDR1 and CDR2 sequences are ENHRY and SYGVKD.

The V and J genes are TRBV6-5 and TRBJ1-1; no reliable D call. CDR1 and CDR2 from the germline V gene are MNHEY and SVGAGI. V was clipped by 4 bases and J by 3 bases, with 12 bases between them. The CDR3 covers 14 residues. CDR3 protein: CASSLTSGYTEAFF. CDR3 bases: TGTGCCAGCAGTTTAACATCGGGGTACACTGAAGCTTTCTTT.